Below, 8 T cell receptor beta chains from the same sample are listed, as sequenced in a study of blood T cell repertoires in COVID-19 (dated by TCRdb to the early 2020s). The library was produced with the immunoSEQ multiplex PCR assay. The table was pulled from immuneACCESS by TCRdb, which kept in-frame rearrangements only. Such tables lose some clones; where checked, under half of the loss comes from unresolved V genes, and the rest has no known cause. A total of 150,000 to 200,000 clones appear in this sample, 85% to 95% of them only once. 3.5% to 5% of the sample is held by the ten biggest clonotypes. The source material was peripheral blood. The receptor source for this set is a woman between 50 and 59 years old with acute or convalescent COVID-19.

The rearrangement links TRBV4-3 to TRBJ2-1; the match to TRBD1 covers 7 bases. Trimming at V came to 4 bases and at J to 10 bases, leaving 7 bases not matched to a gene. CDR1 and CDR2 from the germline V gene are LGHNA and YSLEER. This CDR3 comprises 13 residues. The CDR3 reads CASSPDVGGEQFF. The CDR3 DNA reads TGCGCCAGCAGCCCCGACGTAGGGGGCGAGCAGTTCTTC.

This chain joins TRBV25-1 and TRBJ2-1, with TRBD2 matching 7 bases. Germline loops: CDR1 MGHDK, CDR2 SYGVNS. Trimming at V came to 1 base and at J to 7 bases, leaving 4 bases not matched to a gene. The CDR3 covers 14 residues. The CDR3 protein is CASSESWGGNEQFF. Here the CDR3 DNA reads TGTGCCAGCAGTGAATCGTGGGGGGGGAATGAGCAGTTCTTC.

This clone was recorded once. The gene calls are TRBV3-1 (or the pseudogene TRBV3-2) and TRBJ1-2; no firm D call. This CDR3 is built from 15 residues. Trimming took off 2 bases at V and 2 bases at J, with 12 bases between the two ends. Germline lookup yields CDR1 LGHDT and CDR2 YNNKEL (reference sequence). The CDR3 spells CASSQSGATNYGYTF. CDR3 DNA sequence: TGTGCCAGCAGCCAAAGCGGAGCTACAAACTATGGCTACACCTTC.

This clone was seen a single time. CDR3 bases: TGTGCCAGTAGTATAGACGGAATTGGGCGAAATCAGCCCCAGCATTTT. Its protein is CASSIDGIGRNQPQHF. The chain joins TRBV19 to TRBJ1-5, with D unresolved. With 0 bases removed from V and 4 bases from J, the gap between germline ends came to 13 bases. Germline V CDR1 and CDR2: LNHDA, SQIVND (reference sequence). The CDR3 sequence is 16 residues long. Using reference TRBV19 and TRBJ1-5 for the parts outside the CDR3, the full variable domain is DGGITQSPKYLFRKEGQNVTLSCEQNLNHDAMYWYRQDPGQGLRLIYYSQIVNDFQKGDIAEGYSVSREKKESFPLTVTSAQKNPTAFYLCASSIDGIGRNQPQHFGDGTRLSIL.

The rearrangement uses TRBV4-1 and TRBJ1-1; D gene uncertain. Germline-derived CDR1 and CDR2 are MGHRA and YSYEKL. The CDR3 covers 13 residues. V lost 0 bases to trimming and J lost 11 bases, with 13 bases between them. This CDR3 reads CASSQDESLRAFF. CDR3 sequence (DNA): TGCGCCAGCAGCCAAGATGAGAGCCTCCGGGCTTTCTTT.

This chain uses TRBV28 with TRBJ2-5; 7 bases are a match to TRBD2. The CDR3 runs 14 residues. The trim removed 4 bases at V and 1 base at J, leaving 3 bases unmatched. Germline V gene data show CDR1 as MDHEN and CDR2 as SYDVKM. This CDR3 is CASSSGRGQETQYF. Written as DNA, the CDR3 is TGTGCCAGCAGTTCTGGGAGGGGCCAAGAGACCCAGTACTTC.

Here the CDR3 DNA reads TGTGCCACCAGCAGAGCGGGAACAATGGGCTCCTACGAGCAGTACTTC. As protein: CATSRAGTMGSYEQYF. The chain combines TRBV15 with TRBJ2-7, with D tentatively TRBD2 (5 bases). Germline CDR1 is LNHNV and CDR2 is YYDKDF (reference sequence). The CDR3 totals 16 residues. The V and J ends lost 1 base and 0 bases respectively, with 13 bases between them. The full variable domain, in which reference TRBV15 and TRBJ2-7 provide the parts outside the CDR3, is DAMVIQNPRYQVTQFGKPVTLSCSQTLNHNVMYWYQQKSSQAPKLLFHYYDKDFNNEADTPDNFQSRRPNTSFCFLDIRSPGLGDTAMYLCATSRAGTMGSYEQYFGPGTRLTVT.

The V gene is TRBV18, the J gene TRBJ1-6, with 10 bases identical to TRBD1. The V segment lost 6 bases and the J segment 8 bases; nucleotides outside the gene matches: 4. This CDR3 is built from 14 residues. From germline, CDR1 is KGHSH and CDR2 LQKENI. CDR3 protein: CASSTTGGYSPLHF. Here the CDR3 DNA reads TGTGCCAGCTCGACGACAGGGGGCTATTCACCCCTCCACTTT.